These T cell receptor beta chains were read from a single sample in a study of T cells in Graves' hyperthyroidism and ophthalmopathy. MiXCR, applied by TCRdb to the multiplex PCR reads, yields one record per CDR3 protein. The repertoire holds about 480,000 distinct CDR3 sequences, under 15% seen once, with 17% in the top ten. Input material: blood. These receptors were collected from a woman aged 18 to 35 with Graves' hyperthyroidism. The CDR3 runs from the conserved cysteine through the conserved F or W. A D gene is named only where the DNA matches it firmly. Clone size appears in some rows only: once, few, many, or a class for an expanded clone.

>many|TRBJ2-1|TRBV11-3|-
TGTGCCAGCAGCTTGAAATCGGAGGGCCTAAGAAATGAGCAGTTCTTC
CASSLKSEGLRNEQFF
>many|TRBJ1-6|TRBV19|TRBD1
TGTGCCAGTAGTAGCGGACAGGCGGCGAATTCACCCCTCCACTTT
CASSSGQAANSPLHF
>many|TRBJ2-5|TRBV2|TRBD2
TGTGCCAGCCGTAGCGGGAATGGGGAGACCCAGTACTTC
CASRSGNGETQYF
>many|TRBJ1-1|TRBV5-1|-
TGCGCCAGCAGTCAGTGGGACACTGAAGCTTTCTTT
CASSQWDTEAFF
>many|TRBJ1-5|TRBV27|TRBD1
TGTGCCAGCAGTACCGGGACAGGCGGGGATCAGCCCCAGCATTTT
CASSTGTGGDQPQHF
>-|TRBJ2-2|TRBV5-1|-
TGCGCCAGCAGCTTGGAACCGGCCGGGGAGCTGTTTTTT
CASSLEPAGELFF
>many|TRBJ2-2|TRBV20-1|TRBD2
TGCAGTGCGTCAGGGGATAGCGGGAGGGCGAACACCGGGGAGCTGTTTTTT
CSASGDSGRANTGELFF
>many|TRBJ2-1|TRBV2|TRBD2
TGTGCCAGCAGTGTGTCAGCGGGAGGTTTCAATGAGCAGTTCTTC
CASSVSAGGFNEQFF
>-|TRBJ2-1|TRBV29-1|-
TGCAGCGTTGGGTTGGAGGAGCAGTTCTTC
CSVGLEEQFF
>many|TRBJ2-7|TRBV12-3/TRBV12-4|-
TGTGCCAGCAGTCCCACCTGGTACGAGCAGTACTTC
CASSPTWYEQYF
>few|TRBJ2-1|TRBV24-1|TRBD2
TGTGCCACCATGACCGGGACTAGCGGGAATGAGCAGTTCTTC
CATMTGTSGNEQFF
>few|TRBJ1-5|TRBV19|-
TGTGCCAGTAGTATAGGGAGCGCCGGGGAGCATTTT
CASSIGSAGEHF
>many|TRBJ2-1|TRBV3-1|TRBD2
TGTGCCAGCAGCCAATTTACGGGGACTAATATTGAGCAGTTCTTC
CASSQFTGTNIEQFF
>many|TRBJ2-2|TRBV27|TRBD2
TGTGCCAGCAGTCAGGGACTAGCGGTGGGGGAGCTGTTTTTT
CASSQGLAVGELFF
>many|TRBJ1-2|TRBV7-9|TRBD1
TGTGCCAGCAGCCCACCCGGGACAGGGGTCGGTCATAACTATGGCTACACCTTC
CASSPPGTGVGHNYGYTF
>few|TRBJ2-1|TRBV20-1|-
TGCAGTGCTAGGGCGCCCTACAATGAGCAGTTCTTC
CSARAPYNEQFF
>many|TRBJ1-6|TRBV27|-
TGTGCCAGCAGTTTCTTTTCGGGAGACAGCACACATAATTCACCCCTCCACTTT
CASSFFSGDSTHNSPLHF
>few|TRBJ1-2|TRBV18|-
TGTGCCAGCTCACCTCCGGACCCCAGAAGCTATGGCTACACCTTC
CASSPPDPRSYGYTF
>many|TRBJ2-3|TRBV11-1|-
TGTGCCATAAGGGGGGACTTCGGCACAGATACGCAGTATTTT
CAIRGDFGTDTQYF
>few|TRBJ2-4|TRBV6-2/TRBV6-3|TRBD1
TGTGCCAGCAGTTACTCAGGGACAGGGGGCAAAAACATTCAGTACTTC
CASSYSGTGGKNIQYF
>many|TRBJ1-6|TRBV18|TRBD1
TGTGCCAGCTCACCCGGACAGGGAGATTCACCCCTCCACTTT
CASSPGQGDSPLHF
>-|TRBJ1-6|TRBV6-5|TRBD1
TGTGCCAGCAGTTACTCCGGGACAGGTGGAACACCCCTCCACTTT
CASSYSGTGGTPLHF
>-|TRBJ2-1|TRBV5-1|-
TGCGCCAGCAGCGCGGGACACGATCTCTACAATGAGCAGTTCTTC
CASSAGHDLYNEQFF
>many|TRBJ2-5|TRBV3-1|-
TGTGCCAGCAGCCAACCTAGTGCCAGCGAAAAAGAGACCCAGTACTTC
CASSQPSASEKETQYF
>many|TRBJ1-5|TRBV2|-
TGTGCCAGCAGGGTTGGGGCGGCCCGCAATCAGCCCCAGCATTTT
CASRVGAARNQPQHF
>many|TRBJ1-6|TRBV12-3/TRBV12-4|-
TGTGCCAGCACCGTAGAGGGACTCAATTCACCCCTCCACTTT
CASTVEGLNSPLHF
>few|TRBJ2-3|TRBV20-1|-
TGCAGTGCTTCCCTTGAGGGGGGAGCCCTTGATACGCAGTATTTT
CSASLEGGALDTQYF
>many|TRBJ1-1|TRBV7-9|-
TGTGCCAGCAGCTCTGACAGGCATGGGCACACTGAAGCTTTCTTT
CASSSDRHGHTEAFF
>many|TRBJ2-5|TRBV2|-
TGTGCCAGCAGAAGCCAAGAGACCCAGTACTTC
CASRSQETQYF
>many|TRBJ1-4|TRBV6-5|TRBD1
TGTGCCAGCGGGACAGACATAAGTGAAAAACTGTTTTTT
CASGTDISEKLFF
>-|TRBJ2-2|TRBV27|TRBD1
TGTGCCAGCAGTTTCTTCGACAGGGCGAACACCGGGGAGCTGTTTTTT
CASSFFDRANTGELFF
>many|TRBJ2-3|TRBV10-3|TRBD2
TGTGCCATCAGCGGATCTAGCGGAGCTAGCACAGATACGCAGTATTTT
CAISGSSGASTDTQYF
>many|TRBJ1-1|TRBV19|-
TGTGCCAGTAGTCCCCGACAGCCAAACACTGAAGCTTTCTTT
CASSPRQPNTEAFF
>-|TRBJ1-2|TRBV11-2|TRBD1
TGTGCCAGCAGCGGCCGACAGGGTAAAACCGGTGGCTACACCTTC
CASSGRQGKTGGYTF
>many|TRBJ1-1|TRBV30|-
TGTGCCTGGGGTATACCCCGGGGCAGGGTTGTGAACACTGAAGCTTTCTTT
CAWGIPRGRVVNTEAFF
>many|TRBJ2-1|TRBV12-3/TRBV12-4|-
TGTGCCAGCAGTTTTAGTAGGGCTAATGAGCAGTTCTTC
CASSFSRANEQFF
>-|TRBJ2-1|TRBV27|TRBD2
TGTGCCAGCCGGCGGGCTAGCGGGAGGGCCCACAATGAGCAGTTCTTC
CASRRASGRAHNEQFF
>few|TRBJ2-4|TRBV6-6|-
TGTGCCAGCAGTTCCTCGGGCAAAAACATTCAGTACTTC
CASSSSGKNIQYF
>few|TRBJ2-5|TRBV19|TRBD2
TGTGCCAGTAGTATCGGGACTAGCGGCCAAGAGACCCAGTACTTC
CASSIGTSGQETQYF
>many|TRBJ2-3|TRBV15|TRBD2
TGTGCCACCAGCAGAGGTAAGGTAGCGGGAGGGCGTCGTTACACAGATACGCAGTATTTT
CATSRGKVAGGRRYTDTQYF
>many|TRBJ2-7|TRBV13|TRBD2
TGTGCCAGCAGCGACGGGACTAGCGCCTACTCCTACGAGCAGTACTTC
CASSDGTSAYSYEQYF
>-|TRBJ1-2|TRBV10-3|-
TGTGCCATCAGTGAAGTATCCAGCCCCCTCTATGGCTACACCTTC
CAISEVSSPLYGYTF